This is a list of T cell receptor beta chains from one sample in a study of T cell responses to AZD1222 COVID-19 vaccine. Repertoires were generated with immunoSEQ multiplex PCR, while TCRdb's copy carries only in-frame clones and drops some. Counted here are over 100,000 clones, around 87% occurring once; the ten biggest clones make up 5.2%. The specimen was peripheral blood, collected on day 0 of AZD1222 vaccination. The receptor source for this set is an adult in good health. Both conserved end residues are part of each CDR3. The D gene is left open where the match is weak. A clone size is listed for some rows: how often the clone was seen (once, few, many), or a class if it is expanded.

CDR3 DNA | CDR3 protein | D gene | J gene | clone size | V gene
TGTGCCAGCAGGCGCACCGGGGCTAATGAAAAACTGTTTTTT | CASRRTGANEKLFF | - | TRBJ1-4 | - | TRBV6-5
TGTGCCAGCAGCGCCCGGGCAGGGGACTATGGCTACACCTTC | CASSARAGDYGYTF | - | TRBJ1-2 | - | TRBV11-2
TGTGCCAGCAGCCAAATTGACTCTATCGCGAACACCGGGGAGCTGTTTTTT | CASSQIDSIANTGELFF | - | TRBJ2-2 | - | TRBV14
TGTGCCAGCAGTGAAGAAGCAATCAATGAGCAGTTCTTC | CASSEEAINEQFF | - | TRBJ2-1 | - | TRBV6-1
TGTGCCACCTCCGTGGCTTTTCAAAACTCCTACGAGCAGTACTTC | CATSVAFQNSYEQYF | - | TRBJ2-7 | - | TRBV7-2
TGTGCCAGCAGGACCACCAGGGACAGAAGAACTGAAGCTTTCTTT | CASRTTRDRRTEAFF | TRBD1 | TRBJ1-1 | - | TRBV6-5
TGCGCCAGCAGCTTGGCCGGGACCCGGGGCCACAATGAGCAGTTCTTC | CASSLAGTRGHNEQFF | - | TRBJ2-1 | - | TRBV5-1
TGCGCCAGCAGCTGGGAGGGAGGTTCTGGAAACACCATATATTTT | CASSWEGGSGNTIYF | - | TRBJ1-3 | - | TRBV5-1
TGTGCCAGTAATTACCTCCGGGACAAAGACCCCCAAGGGACCGGGGGGCCCCAGCATTTT | CASNYLRDKDPQGTGGPQHF | - | TRBJ1-5 | - | TRBV19
TGCGCCAGCAGCCAGAGCGGCCTAGCGGGGGTCTCTGGGGCCAACGTCCTGACTTTC | CASSQSGLAGVSGANVLTF | TRBD2 | TRBJ2-6 | once | TRBV4-3
TGCAGCGTCCGAGTTGGAATGACCCAGTACTTC | CSVRVGMTQYF | - | TRBJ2-5 | once | TRBV29-1
TGTGCCAGCATGGACAGACAAGAGACCCAGTACTTC | CASMDRQETQYF | - | TRBJ2-5 | - | TRBV12-3/TRBV12-4
TGTGCCAGTAGTATAGATCAGGATCAGCCCCAGCATTTT | CASSIDQDQPQHF | - | TRBJ1-5 | once | TRBV19
TGTGCCAGCAGCTCCCAGGGGGGAGAAAAACTGTTTTTT | CASSSQGGEKLFF | TRBD1 | TRBJ1-4 | - | TRBV7-2
TGTGCCAGTAGTATCGCGGCTGGCGGTGGCTACACCTTC | CASSIAAGGGYTF | - | TRBJ1-2 | - | TRBV19
TGTGCCAGTAGTACGATCGACAGGGACGACACTGAAGCTTTCTTT | CASSTIDRDDTEAFF | TRBD1 | TRBJ1-1 | - | TRBV19
TGTGCCAGCAGCGGACAGGGGGCCCTTAACTATGGCTACACCTTC | CASSGQGALNYGYTF | TRBD1 | TRBJ1-2 | - | TRBV9
TGCGCCAGCAGCCTACCTCACAATGAGCAGTTCTTC | CASSLPHNEQFF | - | TRBJ2-1 | - | TRBV5-1
TGTGCCAGCAGTACCGAGGGTGCCCAGTACTTC | CASSTEGAQYF | - | TRBJ2-5 | - | TRBV12-3/TRBV12-4
TGTGCCAGCCGGTTAGAGGAGACCCAGTACTTC | CASRLEETQYF | - | TRBJ2-5 | once | TRBV27
TGTGCCAGCAGTTACGCCAGTACCCGGGGGGAAAACACCATATATTTT | CASSYASTRGENTIYF | - | TRBJ1-3 | once | TRBV6-5
TGTGCCAGCAGTTCATGGGTTCCGGGCAATCAGCCCCAGCATTTT | CASSSWVPGNQPQHF | - | TRBJ1-5 | - | TRBV6-2/TRBV6-3
TGTGCCAGCAGCCCGTCCAATTTCGTCACTGAAGCTTTCTTT | CASSPSNFVTEAFF | - | TRBJ1-1 | - | TRBV3-1/TRBV3-2
TGTGCCAGCAGCCAAGATTTCGGGCAGGGTCCCCAGTACTTC | CASSQDFGQGPQYF | - | TRBJ2-5 | once | TRBV3-1/TRBV3-2
TGTGCCAGCAGCCAAGATGCGACTAGCGGCCTGAACACCGGGGAGCTGTTTTTT | CASSQDATSGLNTGELFF | TRBD2 | TRBJ2-2 | once | TRBV4-2
TGTGCCAGTAGTATAGGGGACGGGAACTCCTACGAGCAGTACTTC | CASSIGDGNSYEQYF | - | TRBJ2-7 | - | TRBV19
TGTGCCAGCAGTTTAGGAGTTTATCAGCCCCAGCATTTT | CASSLGVYQPQHF | - | TRBJ1-5 | - | TRBV27
TGTGCCAGCAGCCAGGCGACAGGGGCTGCTTTCTTT | CASSQATGAAFF | TRBD1 | TRBJ1-1 | - | TRBV28
TGCAGCGTTGAACTTAGCGGGACCTACGAGCAGTACTTC | CSVELSGTYEQYF | TRBD2 | TRBJ2-7 | - | TRBV29-1
TGTGCCAGCAGCTTCAGGACAGGCCACACTGAAGCTTTCTTT | CASSFRTGHTEAFF | TRBD1 | TRBJ1-1 | - | TRBV7-8
TGCGCCAGCAGCAGAAGAACAGGGTCCCCAGATACGCAGTATTTT | CASSRRTGSPDTQYF | - | TRBJ2-3 | - | TRBV5-1
TGTGCCAGCAGCGCCCGGGGGAGTAATTCACCCCTCCACTTT | CASSARGSNSPLHF | - | TRBJ1-6 | - | TRBV7-2
TGCAGTGCTAACAGGTTCTACGAGCAGTACTTC | CSANRFYEQYF | - | TRBJ2-7 | - | TRBV20-1
TGTGCCAGCAGCCCCTGGGAGGGGCCCACAGATACGCAGTATTTT | CASSPWEGPTDTQYF | TRBD2 | TRBJ2-3 | - | TRBV5-5
TGCGCCAGCAGCTTGGGAGGGGGTAGGACTGAAGCTTTCTTT | CASSLGGGRTEAFF | - | TRBJ1-1 | - | TRBV5-1
TGTGCCAGCAGCCAAGTTGGGACTAGCGGGAAAGGGGGGGAGCAGTACTTC | CASSQVGTSGKGGEQYF | TRBD2 | TRBJ2-7 | - | TRBV3-1/TRBV3-2
TGTGCCAGCAGTGAATTGGCGAGGCACCTAGCACAGGCAACTAATGAAAAACTGTTTTTT | CASSELARHLAQATNEKLFF | - | TRBJ1-4 | - | TRBV6-1
TGTGCCAGCAGCTACAACAGGGATGGCTACACCTTC | CASSYNRDGYTF | - | TRBJ1-2 | - | TRBV7-2
TGTGCCAGCAGTTTACCGGGGACATCAGGCGAGCAGTACTTC | CASSLPGTSGEQYF | - | TRBJ2-7 | - | TRBV28
TGTGCCATCAGTGATACGTTCGCCTACGAGCAGTACTTC | CAISDTFAYEQYF | - | TRBJ2-7 | - | TRBV10-3
TGTGCCACCAGTGACCCCGGGGGGAGGGACAATGAGCAGTTCTTC | CATSDPGGRDNEQFF | TRBD2 | TRBJ2-1 | once | TRBV24-1
TGTGCCAGCAGCCAAGATAGGACAGGGCTGGTCTATGGCTACACCTTC | CASSQDRTGLVYGYTF | TRBD1 | TRBJ1-2 | - | TRBV4-2
TGCAGTGCTAGTGGGCTAGCGGACTCCTACGAGCAGTACTTC | CSASGLADSYEQYF | TRBD2 | TRBJ2-7 | - | TRBV20-1
TGTGCCAGCAGTTACGATGGGCCCAACTCTGGAAACACCATATATTTT | CASSYDGPNSGNTIYF | - | TRBJ1-3 | - | TRBV6-5
TGTGCCAGCAGTCCGATACTAGGCCCAGGGACCCAGTACTTC | CASSPILGPGTQYF | - | TRBJ2-5 | - | TRBV28
TGTGCCAGCAGCGCCCGGGAGTTCTACAATGAGCAGTTCTTC | CASSAREFYNEQFF | - | TRBJ2-1 | - | TRBV5-4
TGTGCCAGCAGTTACTCGGGGGGAGAATTCCGTGATTTGGGAGATACGCAGTATTTT | CASSYSGGEFRDLGDTQYF | - | TRBJ2-3 | - | TRBV6-2/TRBV6-3
TGTGCCAGCAGCTCCCGACGGGACAGGACTTACTCCTACGAGCAGTACTTC | CASSSRRDRTYSYEQYF | TRBD1 | TRBJ2-7 | - | TRBV7-2
TGCGCCAGCAGCTCGGGACAGGTTCAAGAGACCCAGTACTTC | CASSSGQVQETQYF | TRBD1 | TRBJ2-5 | - | TRBV5-1
TGTGCCAGCAGTTGGGGGGTGAGGGGCCAGCCCCAGCATTTT | CASSWGVRGQPQHF | - | TRBJ1-5 | - | TRBV28
TGTGCCAGCAGCTTGGACCAGGGCTATGGCTACACCTTC | CASSLDQGYGYTF | - | TRBJ1-2 | few | TRBV5-4
TGCGCCAGCAGCGCCCAGCTCTCTGGGGCCAACGTCCTGACTTTC | CASSAQLSGANVLTF | - | TRBJ2-6 | few | TRBV4-3
TGTGCCAGTAGTATCGGACAGGGAGCGACCCAGTACTTC | CASSIGQGATQYF | TRBD1 | TRBJ2-5 | - | TRBV19
TGTGCCAGCAGCTTCGAGCGGAATGAGCAGTTCTTC | CASSFERNEQFF | - | TRBJ2-1 | - | TRBV7-2
TGTGCCAGCAGCAAACGGGCCGACAGGGTTCATCAGCCCCAGCATTTT | CASSKRADRVHQPQHF | TRBD1 | TRBJ1-5 | - | TRBV27
TGTGCCAGCAGCCCCTCCACAGATACGCAGTATTTT | CASSPSTDTQYF | - | TRBJ2-3 | - | TRBV11-2
TGTGCCAGCAGTTACAGGGATGGGGTCCTGACTTTC | CASSYRDGVLTF | - | TRBJ2-6 | - | TRBV6-6